This T cell receptor (beta chain) came from a study of shared clonotypes between healthy human individuals. Study details: There were three CD4 naive, three CD4 memory, two CD8 naive and one CD8 memory plates per donor. Findings of the study overall: Researchers found naive subsets generally carried larger estimated richness than memory subsets.

Only CD45RO-negative cells positively selected for CCR7 counted as naive CD8 cells, so terminally differentiated effector memory CD45RA+ cells were excluded. Healthy and HIV-negative, the adult donors had no recent acute infections or vaccinations. The deep-level immunoSEQ assay was used. TCRdb keeps only in-frame clones here, not all; method: immunoSEQ multiplex PCR. The sample consists of more than 550,000 clones, 92% of them appearing once. Note on this clone: What it binds is not known.

The sample was naive CD8+ T cells sorted from blood. This TCR was recovered from a man aged 25 to 40 in good health.

CDR3 sequence (DNA): TGCGCCAGCAGCCTCCAGTTTGGCGCTAGCACAGATACGCAGTATTTT. Amino acids: CASSLQFGASTDTQYF. This rearrangement joins TRBV4-1 to TRBJ2-3; D gene uncertain. The CDR3 runs to 16 residues. Trimming left V 4 bases short and J 0 bases short, with 14 bases between. Germline CDR1 and CDR2: MGHRA and YSYEKL.